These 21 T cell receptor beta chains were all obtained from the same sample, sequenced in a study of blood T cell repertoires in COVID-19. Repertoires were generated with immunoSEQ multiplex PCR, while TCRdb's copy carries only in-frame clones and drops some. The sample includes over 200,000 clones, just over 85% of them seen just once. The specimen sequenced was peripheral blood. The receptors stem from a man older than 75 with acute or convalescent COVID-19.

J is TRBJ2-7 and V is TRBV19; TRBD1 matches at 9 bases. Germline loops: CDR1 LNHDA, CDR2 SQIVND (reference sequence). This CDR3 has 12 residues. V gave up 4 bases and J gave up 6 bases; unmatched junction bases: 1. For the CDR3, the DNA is TGTGCCAGTAGTAGACAGGGGGGCGAGCAGTACGTC. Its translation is CASSRQGGEQYV.

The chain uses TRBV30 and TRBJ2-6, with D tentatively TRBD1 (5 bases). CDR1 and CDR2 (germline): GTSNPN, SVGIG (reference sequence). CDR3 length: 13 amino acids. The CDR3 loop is CGGGFSGANVLTF. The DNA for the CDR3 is TGTGGGGGCGGTTTCTCTGGGGCCAACGTCCTGACTTTC.

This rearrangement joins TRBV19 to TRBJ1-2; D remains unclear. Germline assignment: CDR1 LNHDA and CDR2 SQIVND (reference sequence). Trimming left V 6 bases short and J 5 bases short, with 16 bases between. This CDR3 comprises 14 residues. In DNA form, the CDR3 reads TGTGCCAGTAGAACTCCGGCAATACAGTATGGCTACACCTTC. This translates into CASRTPAIQYGYTF.

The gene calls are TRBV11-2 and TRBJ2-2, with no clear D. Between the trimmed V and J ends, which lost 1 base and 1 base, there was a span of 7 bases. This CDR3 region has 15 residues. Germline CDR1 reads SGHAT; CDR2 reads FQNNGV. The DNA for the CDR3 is TGTGCCAGCAGCTTAGGGGCCAGGAACACCGGGGAGCTGTTTTTT. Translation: CASSLGARNTGELFF.

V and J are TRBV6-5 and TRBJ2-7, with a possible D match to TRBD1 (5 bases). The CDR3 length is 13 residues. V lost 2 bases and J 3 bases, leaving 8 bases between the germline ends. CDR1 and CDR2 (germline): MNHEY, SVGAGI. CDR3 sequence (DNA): TGTGCCAGCAGTTACGGGGCAGGCTACGAGCAGTACGTC. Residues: CASSYGAGYEQYV.

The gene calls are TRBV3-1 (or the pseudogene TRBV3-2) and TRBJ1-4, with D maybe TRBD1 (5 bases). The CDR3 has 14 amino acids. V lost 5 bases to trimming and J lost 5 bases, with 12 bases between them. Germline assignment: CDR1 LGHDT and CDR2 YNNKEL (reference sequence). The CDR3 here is CASSSRQQNEKLFF. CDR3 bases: TGTGCCAGCAGCTCTCGACAGCAGAATGAAAAACTGTTTTTT.

This chain's CDR3 is CASSFNLNTEAFF. In nucleotides, the CDR3 is TGTGCCAGCAGCTTTAACTTGAACACTGAAGCTTTCTTT. The gene calls are TRBV7-2 and TRBJ1-1; D is undetermined. Trimming took off 3 bases at V and 0 bases at J, with 5 bases between the two ends. CDR3 length equals 13 residues. Germline V CDR1 and CDR2: SGHTA, FQGNSA.

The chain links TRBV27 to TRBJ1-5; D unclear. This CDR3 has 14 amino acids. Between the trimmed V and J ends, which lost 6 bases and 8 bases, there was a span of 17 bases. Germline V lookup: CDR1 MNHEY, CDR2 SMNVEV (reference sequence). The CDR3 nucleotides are TGTGCCAGCAGACCGTCAGAGCCGAGGGAGCCCCAGCATTTT. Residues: CASRPSEPREPQHF.

This CDR3 is CASSENRDRGYEQYF. For the CDR3, the DNA is TGTGCCAGCAGTGAAAACCGGGACAGGGGCTACGAGCAGTACTTC. J is TRBJ2-7 and V is TRBV2; 10 bases match TRBD1. CDR3 length: 15 amino acids. V lost 2 bases and J lost 3; bases outside the gene matches: 4. CDR1 is SNHLY, CDR2 FYNNEI, per germline.

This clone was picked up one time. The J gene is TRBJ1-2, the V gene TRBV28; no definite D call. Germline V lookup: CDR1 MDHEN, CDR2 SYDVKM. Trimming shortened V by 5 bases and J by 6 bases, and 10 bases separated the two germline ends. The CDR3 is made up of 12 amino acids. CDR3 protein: CASSTVEDGYTF. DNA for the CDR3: TGTGCCAGCAGTACAGTCGAAGATGGCTACACCTTC.

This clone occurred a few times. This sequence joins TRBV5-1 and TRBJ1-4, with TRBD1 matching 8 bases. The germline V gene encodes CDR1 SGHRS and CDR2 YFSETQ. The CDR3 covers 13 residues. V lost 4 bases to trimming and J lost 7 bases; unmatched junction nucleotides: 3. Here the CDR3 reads CASSRDRFEKLFF. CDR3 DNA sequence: TGCGCCAGCAGCCGGGACAGGTTTGAAAAACTGTTTTTT.

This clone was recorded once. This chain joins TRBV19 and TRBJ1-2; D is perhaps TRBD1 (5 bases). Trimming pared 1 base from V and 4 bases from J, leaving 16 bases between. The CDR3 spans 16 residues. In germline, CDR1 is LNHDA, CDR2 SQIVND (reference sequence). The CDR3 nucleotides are TGTGCCAGTAGTATAGGCGGGGCAGGGCTCGGCTATGGCTACACCTTC. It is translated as CASSIGGAGLGYGYTF. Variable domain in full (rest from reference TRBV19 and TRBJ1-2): DGGITQSPKYLFRKEGQNVTLSCEQNLNHDAMYWYRQDPGQGLRLIYYSQIVNDFQKGDIAEGYSVSREKKESFPLTVTSAQKNPTAFYLCASSIGGAGLGYGYTFGSGTRLTVV.

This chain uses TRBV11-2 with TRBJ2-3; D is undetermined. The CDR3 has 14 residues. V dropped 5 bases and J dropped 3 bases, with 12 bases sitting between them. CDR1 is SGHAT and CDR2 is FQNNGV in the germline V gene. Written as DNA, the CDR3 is TGTGCCAGCAGCCTACCCCCCGGTACAGATACGCAGTATTTT. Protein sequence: CASSLPPGTDTQYF. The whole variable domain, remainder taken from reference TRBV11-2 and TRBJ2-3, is EAGVAQSPRYKIIEKRQSVAFWCNPISGHATLYWYQQILGQGPKLLIQFQNNGVVDDSQLPKDRFSAERLKGVDSTLKIQPAKLEDSAVYLCASSLPPGTDTQYFGPGTRLTVL.

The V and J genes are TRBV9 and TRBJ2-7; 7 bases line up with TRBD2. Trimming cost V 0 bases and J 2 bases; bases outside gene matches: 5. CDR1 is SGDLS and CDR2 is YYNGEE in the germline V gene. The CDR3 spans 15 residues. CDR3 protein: CASSVDGGSTYEQYF. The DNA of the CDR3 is TGTGCCAGCAGCGTAGATGGCGGGAGTACCTACGAGCAGTACTTC.

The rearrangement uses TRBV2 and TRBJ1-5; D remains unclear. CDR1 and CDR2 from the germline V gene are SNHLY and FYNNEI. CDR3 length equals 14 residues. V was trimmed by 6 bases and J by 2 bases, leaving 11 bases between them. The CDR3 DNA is TGTGCCAGCAGCCAAGCCGTAGGCAATCAGCCCCAGCATTTT. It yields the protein CASSQAVGNQPQHF.

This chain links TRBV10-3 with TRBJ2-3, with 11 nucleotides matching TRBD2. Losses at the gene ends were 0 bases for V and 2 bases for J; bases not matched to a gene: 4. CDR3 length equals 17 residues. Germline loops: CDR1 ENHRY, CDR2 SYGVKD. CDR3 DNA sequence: TGTGCCATCAGTGAGTCGATACTAGCGGGAGTCACAGATACGCAGTATTTT. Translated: CAISESILAGVTDTQYF.

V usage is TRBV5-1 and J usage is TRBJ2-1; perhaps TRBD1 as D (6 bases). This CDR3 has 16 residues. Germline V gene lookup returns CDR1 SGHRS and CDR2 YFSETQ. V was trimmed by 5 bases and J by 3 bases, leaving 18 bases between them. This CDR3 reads CASSSNRRTDYNEQFF. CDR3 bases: TGCGCCAGCAGTTCGAATCGGAGGACAGACTACAATGAGCAGTTCTTC.

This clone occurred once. The CDR3 sequence: CASSLARTSGPSYEQYF. CDR3 DNA: TGTGCCAGCAGCTTGGCTCGGACTAGCGGGCCCTCCTACGAGCAGTACTTC. The chain links TRBV5-6 to TRBJ2-7; TRBD2 matches at 11 bases. Germline-derived CDR1 and CDR2 are SGHDT and YYEEEE. Trimming took 0 bases from V and 0 from J; bases not matched to a gene: 5. The CDR3 covers 17 residues.

The CDR3 reads CAWSVQQTSEQYF. The CDR3 nucleotides are TGTGCCTGGAGTGTACAACAAACAAGCGAGCAGTACTTC. The chain links TRBV30 to TRBJ2-7; D call uncertain. The CDR3 totals 13 residues. V gave up 0 bases and J gave up 6 bases, with 12 bases separating them. Per the germline V gene, CDR1 is GTSNPN and CDR2 is SVGIG (reference sequence).

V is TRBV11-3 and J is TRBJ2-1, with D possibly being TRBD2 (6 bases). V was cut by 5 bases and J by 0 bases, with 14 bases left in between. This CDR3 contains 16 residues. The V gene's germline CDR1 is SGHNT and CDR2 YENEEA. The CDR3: CASSVLATISYNEQFF. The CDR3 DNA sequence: TGTGCCAGCAGCGTGCTAGCGACTATCTCCTACAATGAGCAGTTCTTC.

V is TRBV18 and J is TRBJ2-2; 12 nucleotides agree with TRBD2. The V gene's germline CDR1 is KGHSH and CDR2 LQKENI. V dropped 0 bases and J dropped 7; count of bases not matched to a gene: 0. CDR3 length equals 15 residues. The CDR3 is CASSPPGLAGGELFF. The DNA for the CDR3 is TGTGCCAGCTCACCACCGGGACTAGCGGGCGGGGAGCTGTTTTTT. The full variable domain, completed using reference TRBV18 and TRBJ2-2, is NAGVMQNPRHLVRRRGQEARLRCSPMKGHSHVYWYRQLPEEGLKFMVYLQKENIIDESGMPKERFSAEFPKEGPSILRIQQVVRGDSAAYFCASSPPGLAGGELFFGEGSRLTVL.